These T cell receptor beta chains were read from a single sample in a study of T-cell memory formation after mild COVID-19. MiXCR was run by TCRdb on the 5' RACE reads, yielding one entry per CDR3 protein. Among fewer than 700,000 distinct CDR3 sequences listed, about 20% were seen once. Specimen: PBMCs or a T cell subset sorted from them (not recorded which). These receptors originate from an adult woman who had mild COVID-19 (a few samples of this study predate the infection). Cell type and time point are not known. Both conserved end residues are part of each CDR3. D genes are given only for firm matches. The listing skips clone size in some rows; elsewhere it reads once, few, many or a size class.

D gene	clone size	CDR3 length	V gene	J gene	CDR3 DNA	CDR3 protein
TRBD2	few	17	TRBV6-2/TRBV6-3	TRBJ2-2	TGTGCCAGCAGTTACGAAGCGGGAGGGCCAGACACCGGGGAGCTGTTTTTT	CASSYEAGGPDTGELFF
TRBD2	few	14	TRBV7-2	TRBJ2-1	TGTGCCAGTAGGTATAGCGGGAGGGATAATGAGCAGTTCTTC	CASRYSGRDNEQFF
TRBD1	many	13	TRBV12-3/TRBV12-4	TRBJ1-4	TGTGCCAGCAGCTTAGGGGGCGGGGAAAAACTGTTTTTT	CASSLGGGEKLFF
-	many	13	TRBV29-1	TRBJ2-1	TGCAGCGTAGGGGACGGAGTGATCAATGAGCAGTTCTTC	CSVGDGVINEQFF
-	-	14	TRBV19	TRBJ1-4	TGTGCCAGTAGTATAGTGGACGGGAATGAAAAACTGTTTTTT	CASSIVDGNEKLFF
TRBD1	few	14	TRBV13	TRBJ1-1	TGTGCCAGCAGCACAGGGGCTGGATGGACTGAAGCTTTCTTT	CASSTGAGWTEAFF
TRBD2	-	20	TRBV12-3/TRBV12-4	TRBJ2-1	TGTGCCAGCAGTTTGTACTCCGGGACTAGCGGCCGTACCTCCTACAATGAGCAGTTCTTC	CASSLYSGTSGRTSYNEQFF
-	-	16	TRBV20-1	TRBJ1-6	TGCAGTGCTCCCGACAGGAGGAGCTCCTATAATTCACCCCTCCACTTT	CSAPDRRSSYNSPLHF
TRBD1	-	13	TRBV6-1	TRBJ1-2	TGTGCCAGCACAGGGGGCAGAAACTATGGCTACACCTTC	CASTGGRNYGYTF
-	many	18	TRBV12-3/TRBV12-4	TRBJ2-3	TGTGCCAGCAGTTCCCCTGCCGTTTTGGTAGGGGGTACAGATACGCAGTATTTT	CASSSPAVLVGGTDTQYF
-	few	12	TRBV19	TRBJ2-2	TGTGCCAGTAGTATAGGCACCGGGGAGCTGTTTTTT	CASSIGTGELFF
TRBD2	few	17	TRBV11-3	TRBJ2-3	TGTGCCAGCAGCTCCAGTTGGGCGGGAGGGCCGACGGATACGCAGTATTTT	CASSSSWAGGPTDTQYF
TRBD2	-	18	TRBV18	TRBJ2-3	TGTGCCAGCTCACCACGGGCTAGCGGGGGAGCTAGCACAGATACGCAGTATTTT	CASSPRASGGASTDTQYF
-	-	13	TRBV12-3/TRBV12-4	TRBJ1-1	TGTGCCAGCAGTTTAAACTCGGGGCTGGGGGCTTTCTTT	CASSLNSGLGAFF
-	few	14	TRBV20-1	TRBJ1-6	TGCAGTGCTAGTTACAGGGTGGTAAATTCACCCCTCCACTTT	CSASYRVVNSPLHF
-	once	13	TRBV21-1	TRBJ2-3	TGTGCCAGCAGAGTCTCAGGGACTGATACGCAGTATTTT	CASRVSGTDTQYF
-	-	16	TRBV5-1	TRBJ2-5	TGCGCCAGCAGCCCAACGCCAGGCGGCACCCGGGAGACCCAGTACTTC	CASSPTPGGTRETQYF
TRBD2	few	13	TRBV7-9	TRBJ2-1	TGTGCCAGCAGCGCCGGGGGGGACAATGAGCAGTTCTTC	CASSAGGDNEQFF
-	-	16	TRBV28	TRBJ2-7	TGTGCCAGCAGTTTATCCCCTAGGACGGTAACCTACGAGCAGTACTTC	CASSLSPRTVTYEQYF
-	-	14	TRBV20-1	TRBJ1-1	TGCAGTCCTCACGCTAGAGCCCGGAACACTGAAGCTTTCTTT	CSPHARARNTEAFF
TRBD2	-	14	TRBV29-1	TRBJ2-2	TGCAGCGTTGGGAGCGGGGGGAACACCGGGGAGCTGTTTTTT	CSVGSGGNTGELFF
-	many	12	TRBV4-1	TRBJ1-2	TGCGCCAGCAGCCAAGATTTAGAAGGCTACACCTTC	CASSQDLEGYTF
TRBD2	few	17	TRBV7-8	TRBJ2-2	TGTGCCAGCAGCTTAGCTGGGGGACTACCTAACACCGGGGAGCTGTTTTTT	CASSLAGGLPNTGELFF
-	-	17	TRBV10-3	TRBJ2-7	TGTGCCATCAGTGAGGTAGCGTTGGGGACACGGAACTACGAGCAGTACTTC	CAISEVALGTRNYEQYF
-	-	12	TRBV2	TRBJ1-1	TGTGCCAGCGAACAGCAGAACACTGAAGCTTTCTTT	CASEQQNTEAFF
TRBD1	few	15	TRBV18	TRBJ1-4	TGTGCCAGCTCCCCGTCCGGGGACAGGGCTGAAAAACTGTTTTTT	CASSPSGDRAEKLFF
TRBD1	-	19	TRBV5-1	TRBJ2-3	TGCGCCAGCAGCTCCCGACGCACCGGGACAGGGATAAGCACAGATACGCAGTATTTT	CASSSRRTGTGISTDTQYF
-	-	14	TRBV7-3	TRBJ2-3	TGTGCCAGCAGCACTACAGGGGGGGCAGATACGCAGTATTTT	CASSTTGGADTQYF
-	many	15	TRBV7-2	TRBJ2-7	TGTGCCAGCAGCTTAGCGAGGGGTCTCGAAGCCGAGCAGTACTTC	CASSLARGLEAEQYF
TRBD1	few	15	TRBV4-1	TRBJ1-1	TGCGCCAGCAGCCATAGCGGGACAGACGTGCAGGGAGCTTTCTTT	CASSHSGTDVQGAFF
-	few	14	TRBV18	TRBJ2-3	TGTGCCAGCTCACTGGGACGAACGCGAGATACGCAGTATTTT	CASSLGRTRDTQYF
-	-	14	TRBV7-9	TRBJ1-2	TGTGCCAGCAGCCCTCTAGCCTGGGAGGAGGGCTACACCTTC	CASSPLAWEEGYTF
TRBD2	-	18	TRBV4-3	TRBJ2-7	TGCGCCAGCAGCCAGAGGACTAGCGGGAGGGATTTGTCCTACGAGCAGTACTTC	CASSQRTSGRDLSYEQYF
-	few	13	TRBV7-6	TRBJ2-1	TGTGCCAGCAGCTCCGTATCCTACAATGAGCAGTTCTTC	CASSSVSYNEQFF
-	few	12	TRBV12-3/TRBV12-4	TRBJ1-1	TGTGCCAGCAGTCGGGAGTACCCTGAAGCTTTCTTT	CASSREYPEAFF
-	few	13	TRBV9	TRBJ1-2	TGTGCCAGCAGCGTAGGGACCGGGGGCGGCTACACCTTC	CASSVGTGGGYTF
-	-	14	TRBV20-1	TRBJ1-1	TGCAGTGCTAGTTGGGGTTTCGAGGTCACTGAAGCTTTCTTT	CSASWGFEVTEAFF
-	-	12	TRBV5-1	TRBJ2-7	TGCGCCAGCCACTCAAGGGGGGTCGAGCAGTACTTC	CASHSRGVEQYF
TRBD2	-	15	TRBV7-6	TRBJ2-7	TGTGCCAGCAGCTTAGCGCGGGGGAGAGACAATGAGCAGTACTTC	CASSLARGRDNEQYF
-	few	14	TRBV6-1	TRBJ1-1	TGTGCCAGCAGTGGGGGCGGCATGAACACTGAAGCTTTCTTT	CASSGGGMNTEAFF
TRBD2	-	19	TRBV3-1	TRBJ2-1	TGTGCCAGCAGCCAAGCCCTCTATCGACTAGCGGGAGATAGCAATGAGCAGTTCTTC	CASSQALYRLAGDSNEQFF
-	-	15	TRBV11-2	TRBJ2-7	TGTGCCAGCAGCCCCGGAGGAGGGTTCTCCTACGAGCAGTACTTC	CASSPGGGFSYEQYF
TRBD1	few	15	TRBV7-9	TRBJ2-5	TGTGCCAGCAGCGCCCCGGGACAGGGGGCGGAGACCCAGTACTTC	CASSAPGQGAETQYF
TRBD2	few	15	TRBV12-3/TRBV12-4	TRBJ2-5	TGTGCCAGCAGTTTCTCCCTAGCGGGGGAGGAGACCCAGTACTTC	CASSFSLAGEETQYF
TRBD2	-	15	TRBV7-3	TRBJ2-7	TGTGCCAGCAGCTCCGAGACTAGCGGGCCTTACGAGCAGTACTTC	CASSSETSGPYEQYF